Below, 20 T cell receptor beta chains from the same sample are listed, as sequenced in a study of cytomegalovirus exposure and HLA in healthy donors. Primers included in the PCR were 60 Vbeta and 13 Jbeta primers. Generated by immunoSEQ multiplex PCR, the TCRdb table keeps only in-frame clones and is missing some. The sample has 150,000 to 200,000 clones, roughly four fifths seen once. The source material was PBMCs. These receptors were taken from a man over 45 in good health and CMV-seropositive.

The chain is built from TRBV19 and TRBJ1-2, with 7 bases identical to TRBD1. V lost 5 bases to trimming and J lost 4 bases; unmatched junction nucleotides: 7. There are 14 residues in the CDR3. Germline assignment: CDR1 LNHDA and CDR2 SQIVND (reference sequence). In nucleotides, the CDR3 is TGTGCCAGTAGTTCGGGACAGACGCTCTATGGCTACACCTTC. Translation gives CASSSGQTLYGYTF.

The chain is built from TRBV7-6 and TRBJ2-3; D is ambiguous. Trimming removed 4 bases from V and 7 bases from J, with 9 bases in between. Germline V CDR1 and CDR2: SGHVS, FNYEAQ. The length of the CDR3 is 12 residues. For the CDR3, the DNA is TGTGCCAGCAGCTCAGACTCGTATACGCAGTATTTT. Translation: CASSSDSYTQYF.

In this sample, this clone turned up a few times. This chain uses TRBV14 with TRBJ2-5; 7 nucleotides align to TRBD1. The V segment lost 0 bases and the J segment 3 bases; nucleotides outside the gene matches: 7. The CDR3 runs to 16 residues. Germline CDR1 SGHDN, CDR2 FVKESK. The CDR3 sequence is CASSQELGQVKETQYF. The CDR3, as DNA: TGTGCCAGCAGCCAAGAGTTAGGACAGGTGAAAGAGACCCAGTACTTC.

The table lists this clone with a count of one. The CDR3 nucleotides are TGTGCCAGCAGTAGAGGGACAGGGGGCAACAATGAGCAGTTCTTC. This translates into CASSRGTGGNNEQFF. The chain uses TRBV27 and TRBJ2-1; 12 bases agree with TRBD1. Germline trimming cut 5 bases from V and 5 bases from J; bases unmatched to any gene: 4. CDR1 MNHEY and CDR2 SMNVEV come from the germline V gene (reference sequence). This CDR3 is built from 15 residues.

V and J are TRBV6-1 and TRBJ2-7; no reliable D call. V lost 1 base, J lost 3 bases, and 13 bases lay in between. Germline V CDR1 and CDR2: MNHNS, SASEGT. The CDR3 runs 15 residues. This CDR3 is CASSEVWSAGYEQYF. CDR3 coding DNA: TGTGCCAGCAGTGAAGTTTGGTCCGCAGGCTACGAGCAGTACTTC.

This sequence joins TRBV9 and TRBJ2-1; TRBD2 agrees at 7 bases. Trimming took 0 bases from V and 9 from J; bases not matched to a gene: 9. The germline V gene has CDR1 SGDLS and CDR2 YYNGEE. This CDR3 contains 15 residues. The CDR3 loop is CASSVALADTGEQFF. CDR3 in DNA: TGTGCCAGCAGCGTAGCCCTAGCGGACACGGGTGAGCAGTTCTTC.

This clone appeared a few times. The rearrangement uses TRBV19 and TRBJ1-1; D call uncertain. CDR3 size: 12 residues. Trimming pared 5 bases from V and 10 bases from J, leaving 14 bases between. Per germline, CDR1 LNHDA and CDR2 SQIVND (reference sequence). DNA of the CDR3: TGTGCCAGTAGTCCTCCGGGGATGGGAGCTTTCTTT. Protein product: CASSPPGMGAFF.

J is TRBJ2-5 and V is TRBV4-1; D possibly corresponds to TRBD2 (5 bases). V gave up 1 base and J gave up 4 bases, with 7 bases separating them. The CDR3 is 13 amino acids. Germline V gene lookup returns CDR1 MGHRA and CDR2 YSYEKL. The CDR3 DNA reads TGCGCCAGCAGCCAAGGACTACTAGAGACCCAGTACTTC. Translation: CASSQGLLETQYF.

CDR3 sequence reads: CASRGTGAVGPQYF. The DNA of the CDR3 is TGTGCCAGCAGAGGGACAGGGGCCGTCGGACCCCAGTACTTC. V is TRBV2 and J is TRBJ2-5; 10 bases line up with TRBD1. Germline trimming cut 6 bases from V and 9 bases from J; bases unmatched to any gene: 10. The germline V gene encodes CDR1 SNHLY and CDR2 FYNNEI. The CDR3 loop spans 14 amino acids.

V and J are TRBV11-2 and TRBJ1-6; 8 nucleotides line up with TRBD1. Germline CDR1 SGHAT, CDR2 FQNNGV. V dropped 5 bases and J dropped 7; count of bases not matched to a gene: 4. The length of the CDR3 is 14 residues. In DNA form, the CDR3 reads TGTGCCAGCAGCCCCCAGGGGGCGAATTCACCCCTCCACTTT. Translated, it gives CASSPQGANSPLHF. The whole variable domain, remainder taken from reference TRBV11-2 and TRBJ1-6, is EAGVAQSPRYKIIEKRQSVAFWCNPISGHATLYWYQQILGQGPKLLIQFQNNGVVDDSQLPKDRFSAERLKGVDSTLKIQPAKLEDSAVYLCASSPQGANSPLHFGNGTRLTVT.

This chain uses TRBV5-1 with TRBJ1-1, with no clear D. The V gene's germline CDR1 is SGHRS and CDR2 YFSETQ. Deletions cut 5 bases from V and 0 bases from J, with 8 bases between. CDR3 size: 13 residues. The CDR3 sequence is CASRPSLNTEAFF. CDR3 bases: TGCGCCAGCAGACCCAGTCTGAACACTGAAGCTTTCTTT.

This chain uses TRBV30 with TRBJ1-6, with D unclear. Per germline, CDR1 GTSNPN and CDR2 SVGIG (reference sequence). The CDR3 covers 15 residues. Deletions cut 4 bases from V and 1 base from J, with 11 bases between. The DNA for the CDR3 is TGTGCCTGGACTCCCCAGGTTTCCTATAATTCACCCCTCCACTTT. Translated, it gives CAWTPQVSYNSPLHF.

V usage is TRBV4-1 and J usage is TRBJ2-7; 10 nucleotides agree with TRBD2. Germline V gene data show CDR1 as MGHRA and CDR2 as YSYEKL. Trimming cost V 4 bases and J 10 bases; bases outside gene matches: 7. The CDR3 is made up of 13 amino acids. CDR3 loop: CASSLSRTSGQYF. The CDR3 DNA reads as TGCGCCAGCAGCCTCAGCCGGACTAGCGGACAGTACTTC.

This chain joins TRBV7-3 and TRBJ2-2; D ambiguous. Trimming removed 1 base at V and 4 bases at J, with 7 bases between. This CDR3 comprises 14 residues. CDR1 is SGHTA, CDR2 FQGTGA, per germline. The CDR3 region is CASSLMRSTGELFF. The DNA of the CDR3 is TGTGCCAGCAGCTTAATGAGATCCACCGGGGAGCTGTTTTTT.

CDR3 nucleotide sequence: TGTGCCAGCGCGAAGGGGTTCGGTACGCAGTATTTT. Translating gives CASAKGFGTQYF. The chain has TRBV2 and TRBJ2-3; weak D call: TRBD1 (5 bases). Trimming left V 8 bases short and J 8 bases short, with 14 bases between. Germline CDR1 SNHLY, CDR2 FYNNEI. This CDR3 region has 12 residues.

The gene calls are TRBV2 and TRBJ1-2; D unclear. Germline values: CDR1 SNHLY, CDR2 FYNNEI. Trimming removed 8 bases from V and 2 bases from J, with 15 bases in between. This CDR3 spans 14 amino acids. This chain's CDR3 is CASLRSGVNYGYTF. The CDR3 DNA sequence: TGTGCCAGCCTACGGTCCGGGGTCAACTATGGCTACACCTTC.

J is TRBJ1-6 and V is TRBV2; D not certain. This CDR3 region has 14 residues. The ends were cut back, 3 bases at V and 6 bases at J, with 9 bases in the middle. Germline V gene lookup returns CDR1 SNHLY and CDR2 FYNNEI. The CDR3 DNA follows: TGTGCCAGCAGTGATCTCGGGTTTAATTCACCCCTCCACTTT. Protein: CASSDLGFNSPLHF. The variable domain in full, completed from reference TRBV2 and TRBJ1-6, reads EPEVTQTPSHQVTQMGQEVILRCVPISNHLYFYWYRQILGQKVEFLVSFYNNEISEKSEIFDDQFSVERPDGSNFTLKIRSTKLEDSAMYFCASSDLGFNSPLHFGNGTRLTVT.

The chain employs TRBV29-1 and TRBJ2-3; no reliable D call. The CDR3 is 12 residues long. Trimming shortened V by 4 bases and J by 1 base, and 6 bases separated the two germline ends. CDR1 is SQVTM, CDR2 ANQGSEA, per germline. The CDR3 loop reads CSVVTGTDTQYF. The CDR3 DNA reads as TGCAGCGTTGTTACGGGCACAGATACGCAGTATTTT.

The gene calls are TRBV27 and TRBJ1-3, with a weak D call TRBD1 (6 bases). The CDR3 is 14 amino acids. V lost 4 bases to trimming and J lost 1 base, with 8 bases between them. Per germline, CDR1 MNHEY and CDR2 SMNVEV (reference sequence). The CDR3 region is CASSSRGSGNTIYF. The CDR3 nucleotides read TGTGCCAGCAGTTCCAGGGGATCTGGAAACACCATATATTTT.

CDR3 coding DNA: TGCGCCAGCAGTCAGGGGTCCTCCTACAATGAGCAGTTCTTC. It specifies CASSQGSSYNEQFF. The V and J genes are TRBV5-1 and TRBJ2-1; maybe TRBD1 (6 bases). Per the germline V gene, CDR1 is SGHRS and CDR2 is YFSETQ. V shed 5 bases and J shed 0 bases, with 9 bases lying between them. This CDR3 spans 14 amino acids.